These 14 T cell receptor beta chains were all obtained from the same sample, sequenced in a study of radiotherapy plus CTLA-4 blockade in lung cancer. Sequencing used immunoSEQ multiplex PCR; TCRdb keeps in-frame clones, though not all of them. The repertoire has 30,000 to 45,000 clones, just under 75% of them found once; the top ten carry roughly a tenth. The sequencing here drew on peripheral blood, taken from a patient treated with radiotherapy plus ipilimumab. Source of these receptors: a human donor with non-small cell lung cancer who had stable disease on radiotherapy plus ipilimumab.

In its sample, this clone was seen once. The chain recombines TRBV2 with TRBJ2-7; 10 bases agree with TRBD1. The trim removed 4 bases at V and 6 bases at J, leaving 9 bases unmatched. CDR3 size: 15 residues. Per germline, CDR1 SNHLY and CDR2 FYNNEI. The CDR3 reads CASSAYGTGAGEQYF. In DNA, the CDR3 is TGTGCCAGCAGTGCTTACGGGACAGGGGCTGGCGAGCAGTACTTC.

This chain uses TRBV2 with TRBJ2-2; weak D call: TRBD1 (7 bases). The CDR3 consists of 17 residues. Per germline, CDR1 SNHLY and CDR2 FYNNEI. The V end was cut by 6 bases, the J end by 6 bases, with 23 bases between. CDR3 nucleotide sequence: TGTGCCAGCAGCACCACCGGAGGGGGCTATCCTTCCGGGGAGCTGTTTTTT. Its translation: CASSTTGGGYPSGELFF.

The gene calls are TRBV5-4 and TRBJ2-5; TRBD2 matches 8 bases. V trimming: 3 bases; J trimming: 2 bases; junction bases outside the gene matches: 9. Germline loops: CDR1 SGHNT, CDR2 YYREEE (reference sequence). The CDR3 extends over 16 amino acids. The DNA for the CDR3 is TGTGCCAGCAGCTATATCTTAGCGGGACCTCAAGAGACCCAGTACTTC. Residues: CASSYILAGPQETQYF.

The V gene is TRBV9, the J gene TRBJ2-5, with a weak D call TRBD1 (6 bases). Germline V gene lookup returns CDR1 SGDLS and CDR2 YYNGEE. The CDR3 spans 15 residues. Trimming took off 2 bases at V and 1 base at J, with 12 bases between the two ends. CDR3 bases: TGTGCCAGCAGCGTTTTAGGGACAATCCAAGAGACCCAGTACTTC. This gives the protein CASSVLGTIQETQYF.

The V call is TRBV19, the J call TRBJ2-6, with D perhaps TRBD2 (5 bases). Trimming stripped 5 bases from V and 1 base from J, with 9 bases between. The CDR3 is 15 amino acids. CDR1 and CDR2 from the germline V gene are LNHDA and SQIVND (reference sequence). CDR3 loop: CASSFRLSGANVLTF. Written as DNA, the CDR3 is TGTGCCAGTAGTTTTAGACTATCTGGGGCCAACGTCCTGACTTTC.

J is TRBJ1-1 and V is TRBV6-4, with a possible D match to TRBD1 (5 bases). The germline gives CDR1 MRHNA, CDR2 SNTAGT. The germline V and J ends were trimmed by 2 bases and 4 bases, with 17 bases remaining between them. The CDR3 runs to 16 residues. The CDR3 spells CASSDGLRGGVTEAFF. CDR3 DNA: TGTGCCAGCAGTGACGGACTCCGCGGAGGGGTCACTGAAGCTTTCTTT.

The chain joins TRBV10-2 to TRBJ2-1; 8 bases agree with TRBD2. The CDR3 loop spans 14 amino acids. The germline V gene encodes CDR1 WSHSY and CDR2 SAAADI. J was trimmed by 4 bases and V by 7 bases; bases with no gene match: 6. The CDR3 coding sequence is TGCGCCAGCAAGGAAGCGGGGGCTTACAATGAGCAGTTCTTC. Translation gives CASKEAGAYNEQFF.

This clone was seen a few times. The chain employs TRBV28 and TRBJ1-1, with 7 bases fitting TRBD1. CDR1 and CDR2 from the germline V gene are MDHEN and SYDVKM. This CDR3 region has 14 residues. The ends lost 8 bases at V and 0 bases at J; junction bases unmatched: 6. The CDR3 sequence: CASQTGNVNTEAFF. The DNA of the CDR3 is TGTGCCAGCCAGACAGGGAACGTGAACACTGAAGCTTTCTTT.

This clone was found a few times. The chain has TRBV11-3 and TRBJ1-6; the D is unclear. V was trimmed by 1 base and J by 9 bases, leaving 13 bases between them. The CDR3 is 15 amino acids. Germline V gene lookup returns CDR1 SGHNT and CDR2 YENEEA. As DNA, the CDR3 is TGTGCCAGCAGCTTAGGGAGGGTGAAGAGTTCACCCCTCCACTTT. Its translation: CASSLGRVKSSPLHF.

The V call is TRBV6-1, the J call TRBJ1-4, with 7 bases lining up with TRBD1. CDR1 MNHNS and CDR2 SASEGT come from the germline V gene. The V segment lost 3 bases and the J segment 5 bases; nucleotides outside the gene matches: 3. This CDR3 region has 14 residues. CDR3 residues: CASSEYRGNEKLFF. CDR3 nucleotides: TGTGCCAGCAGTGAGTACAGGGGAAATGAAAAACTGTTTTTT.

This chain joins TRBV19 and TRBJ2-7; 9 bases match TRBD1. The ends lost 5 bases at V and 5 bases at J; junction bases unmatched: 7. The CDR3 has 14 residues. CDR1 and CDR2 (germline): LNHDA, SQIVND (reference sequence). CDR3 sequence (DNA): TGTGCCAGTAGTCCGGGACAGGGTAAGGACGAGCAGTACTTC. It yields the protein CASSPGQGKDEQYF. Based on the CDR3 plus reference TRBV19 and TRBJ2-7, the full variable domain is DGGITQSPKYLFRKEGQNVTLSCEQNLNHDAMYWYRQDPGQGLRLIYYSQIVNDFQKGDIAEGYSVSREKKESFPLTVTSAQKNPTAFYLCASSPGQGKDEQYFGPGTRLTVT.

This rearrangement joins TRBV4-1 to TRBJ2-5; D gene ambiguous. The J call may be in error: the DNA end matches TRBJ2-7 better. The CDR3 is 15 amino acids. The germline V gene encodes CDR1 MGHRA and CDR2 YSYEKL. Here the CDR3 reads CASSQDLAGSYEQYF. Written as DNA, the CDR3 is TGCGCCAGCAGCCAAGATCTGGCAGGCTCCTACGAGCAGTACTTC.

The chain joins TRBV10-3 to TRBJ1-1; 9 nucleotides line up with TRBD1. The CDR3 runs to 14 residues. Germline assignment: CDR1 ENHRY and CDR2 SYGVKD. V lost 6 bases to trimming and J lost 8 bases; unmatched junction nucleotides: 10. The CDR3 reads CAISSPGTGMEAFF. CDR3 nucleotide sequence: TGTGCCATCAGCAGTCCCGGGACAGGGATGGAAGCTTTCTTT.

This clone has only a few counts. The rearrangement uses TRBV15 and TRBJ1-6, with 10 bases fitting TRBD1. With V trimmed by 0 bases and J by 6 bases, 8 bases remained unmatched. Germline V lookup: CDR1 LNHNV, CDR2 YYDKDF (reference sequence). The CDR3 totals 18 residues. The CDR3 DNA is TGTGCCACCAGCAGAGATCCACGACGGACAGGGGGTAATTCACCCCTCCACTTT. This gives the protein CATSRDPRRTGGNSPLHF.